Shown below are 17 T cell receptor beta chains from a single sample sequenced in a study of regulatory and conventional T cells in RAG deficiency. TCRdb's table, derived via immunoSEQ multiplex PCR, lists solely in-frame clones and lacks some. Of about 400 clones in the sample, approximately 40% are singletons; the top ten hold 40% to 65%. Blood CD4+ CD25-low CD127-high conventional T cells supplied the genomic DNA template. Sequencing was performed on CD4+ effector T cells sorted from blood. These TCRs come from a human donor with RAG deficiency presenting as severe combined immunodeficiency.

The genes are TRBV4-1 and TRBJ2-5; D might be TRBD1 or TRBD2, each matching 5 bases. The CDR3 extends over 16 amino acids. V was trimmed by 1 base and J by 1 base, leaving 13 bases between them. Germline CDR1 is MGHRA and CDR2 is YSYEKL. The CDR3 loop is CASSQASGTPQETQYF. The CDR3 DNA follows: TGCGCCAGCAGCCAAGCTTCAGGGACCCCCCAAGAGACCCAGTACTTC.

The gene calls are TRBV5-1 and TRBJ2-5; D uncertain. V was cut by 0 bases and J by 6 bases, with 0 bases left in between. CDR1 and CDR2 (germline): SGHRS, YFSETQ. The CDR3 spans 10 residues. This CDR3 reads CASSLETQYF. The CDR3 nucleotides read TGCGCCAGCAGCTTGGAGACCCAGTACTTC.

This sequence joins TRBV30 and TRBJ1-2; 7 nucleotides agree with TRBD1. The V and J ends lost 6 bases and 8 bases, in that order; junction bases with no gene match: 9. The CDR3 has 12 residues. The V gene's germline CDR1 is GTSNPN and CDR2 SVGIG (reference sequence). For the CDR3, the DNA is TGTGCCTGTCCCACAGGGGCCTGGGGCTACACCTTC. It codes for CACPTGAWGYTF.

The chain carries TRBV6-4 and TRBJ2-3; D call uncertain. The CDR3 is 15 residues long. V dropped 3 bases and J dropped 0 bases, with 10 bases sitting between them. The germline V gene has CDR1 MRHNA and CDR2 SNTAGT. This CDR3 reads CASSEGSPSTDTQYF. The CDR3 bases are TGTGCCAGCAGTGAGGGTTCCCCTAGCACAGATACGCAGTATTTT.

J is TRBJ2-7 and V is TRBV7-9; 10 nucleotides agree with TRBD1. Germline CDR1 is SEHNR and CDR2 is FQNEAQ (reference sequence). The CDR3 has 16 amino acids. Losses at the gene ends were 1 base for V and 3 bases for J; bases not matched to a gene: 6. CDR3 nucleotides: TGTGCCAGCAGCTTAGGCCGGACAGGGGGGTTCTACGAGCAGTACTTC. Its translation: CASSLGRTGGFYEQYF.

This clone was counted only a few times. The chain links TRBV5-4 to TRBJ1-1; TRBD1 agrees at 8 bases. With V trimmed by 5 bases and J by 0 bases, 15 bases remained unmatched. Germline V gene data show CDR1 as SGHNT and CDR2 as YYREEE (reference sequence). CDR3 size: 18 residues. The CDR3 nucleotides read TGTGCCAGCAGGCCTCCGGGACAGGTTATAAACATGAACACTGAAGCTTTCTTT. It yields the protein CASRPPGQVINMNTEAFF.

The rearrangement links TRBV5-1 to TRBJ2-7; D could derive from TRBD1 or TRBD2 (6 bases each). This CDR3 is 12 amino acids long. Germline lookup yields CDR1 SGHRS and CDR2 YFSETQ. V dropped 7 bases and J dropped 2 bases, with 10 bases sitting between them. CDR3 protein: CASAGQTYEQYF. CDR3 bases: TGCGCCAGCGCGGGACAAACCTACGAGCAGTACTTC.

The chain links TRBV9 to TRBJ2-7, with 7 positions matching TRBD1. J gave up 0 bases and V 3 bases, and 0 bases lay outside the gene matches. The germline V gene has CDR1 SGDLS and CDR2 YYNGEE. The CDR3 extends over 13 amino acids. This chain's CDR3 is CASSGDSSYEQYF. The CDR3 nucleotides are TGTGCCAGCAGCGGGGACAGCTCCTACGAGCAGTACTTC.

The gene calls are TRBV7-9 and TRBJ2-7; 9 nucleotides agree with TRBD1. The CDR3 has 13 residues. Germline V gives CDR1 SEHNR, CDR2 FQNEAQ (reference sequence). Trimming cost V 3 bases and J 3 bases; bases outside gene matches: 0. In DNA form, the CDR3 reads TGTGCCAGCAGCTTGACAGGGGGCTACGAGCAGTACTTC. This sequence encodes CASSLTGGYEQYF. Full variable domain (rest looked up from reference TRBV7-9 and TRBJ2-7): DTGVSQNPRHKITKRGQNVTFRCDPISEHNRLYWYRQTLGQGPEFLTYFQNEAQLEKSRLLSDRFSAERPKGSFSTLEIQRTEQGDSAMYLCASSLTGGYEQYFGPGTRLTVT.

Note on this clone: A far larger clone differs by one base, so this is likely a read error. Other DNA sequences in the sample encode the same CDR3. The chain links TRBV29-1 to TRBJ1-1, with 8 bases matching TRBD1. V lost 0 bases to trimming and J lost 4 bases; unmatched junction nucleotides: 7. Germline assignment: CDR1 SQVTM and CDR2 ANQGSEA. The CDR3 is 15 amino acids. The CDR3 sequence is CSVEDRPGGSTEAFF. In nucleotides, the CDR3 is TGCAGCGTTGAAGATCGACCAGGGGGCAGCACTGAAGCTTTCTTT.

The table lists this clone with a few counts. V usage is TRBV2 and J usage is TRBJ1-5; D perhaps matches TRBD1 (5 bases). The CDR3 spans 13 residues. CDR1 and CDR2 from the germline V gene are SNHLY and FYNNEI. V lost 8 bases and J lost 3, with 11 bases in between. CDR3 in DNA: TGTGCCAGCGGCAGACAGCTCAATCAGCCCCAGCATTTT. Translating gives CASGRQLNQPQHF.

The rearrangement joins TRBV5-1 to TRBJ1-6, with 11 bases matching TRBD1. CDR3 size: 15 residues. Germline V CDR1 and CDR2: SGHRS, YFSETQ. V was pared by 3 bases and J by 7 bases, with 3 bases of the junction left unmatched. CDR3 in amino acids: CASSSGTGGNSPLHF. The CDR3 DNA is TGCGCCAGCAGCTCAGGGACAGGGGGAAATTCACCCCTCCACTTT.

This chain joins TRBV10-3 and TRBJ2-7, with TRBD2 matching over 10 bases. This CDR3 is built from 13 residues. Germline CDR1 ENHRY, CDR2 SYGVKD. V shed 4 bases and J 3 bases; nucleotides not matched to a gene: 0. In DNA form, the CDR3 reads TGTGCCATCAGTGGGACTAGCGGCTACGAGCAGTACTTC. It encodes CAISGTSGYEQYF.

Sample share makes this clone medium-sized. The genes are TRBV30 and TRBJ1-6; 9 bases match TRBD1. V dropped 3 bases and J dropped 9; count of bases not matched to a gene: 0. Germline V gene data show CDR1 as GTSNPN and CDR2 as SVGIG (reference sequence). This CDR3 is 12 amino acids long. The chain's CDR3 is CAWRTGGSPLHF. CDR3 bases: TGTGCCTGGAGGACAGGGGGTTCACCCCTCCACTTT.

As DNA, the CDR3 is TGCGCCAGCAGCCTGACAGGGGGCGTAGAGCCCCAGCATTTT. It yields the protein CASSLTGGVEPQHF. The V gene is TRBV5-1, the J gene TRBJ1-5; 10 positions match TRBD1. This CDR3 is 14 amino acids long. Per germline, CDR1 SGHRS and CDR2 YFSETQ. The V gene end was trimmed by 4 bases and the J gene end by 8 bases; junction bases not matched to a gene: 6.

This clone was detected only a few times. The chain carries TRBV18 and TRBJ1-4; perhaps TRBD1 as D (6 bases). V was shortened by 2 bases and J by 12 bases, with 16 bases between the two germline ends. Germline values: CDR1 KGHSH, CDR2 LQKENI. CDR3 length equals 14 residues. Here the CDR3 reads CASSPIYGGAELFF. The CDR3 DNA reads TGTGCCAGCTCACCAATTTACGGGGGCGCGGAACTGTTTTTT.

This clone is hyperexpanded by share. The rearrangement links TRBV7-3 to TRBJ2-5; no definite D call. Deletions cut 2 bases from V and 0 bases from J, with 4 bases between. The CDR3 loop spans 13 amino acids. Germline-derived CDR1 and CDR2 are SGHTA and FQGTGA. CDR3 bases: TGTGCCAGCAGCTTAGAGTACCAAGAGACCCAGTACTTC. Translating gives CASSLEYQETQYF.